Below, 11 T cell receptor beta chains from the same sample are listed, as sequenced in a study of control samples from healthy donors and cancer patients (dated by TCRdb to the early 2020s). The library was made by the immunoSEQ multiplex PCR assay. The source is immuneACCESS, and TCRdb retained only in-frame sequences with V and J called. Part of the clones is not carried over; for the studies checked, unresolved V genes explain less than half of this, and the remainder is unexplained. Within this sample are tens of thousands of clones, with approximately 89% of them counted one time only. Jointly, the top ten make up over 4.5% of the sample. The sample taken for sequencing was PBMCs. These receptors all stem from a man in his 60s with colorectal cancer.

The chain has TRBV15 and TRBJ1-1, with 7 bases identical to TRBD1. Germline V gene lookup returns CDR1 LNHNV and CDR2 YYDKDF (reference sequence). This CDR3 is 15 amino acids long. The V gene end was trimmed by 0 bases and the J gene end by 3 bases; junction bases not matched to a gene: 4. CDR3 in DNA: TGTGCCACCAGCAGAGATCCCAGGGGGGACACTGAAGCTTTCTTT. Amino acids: CATSRDPRGDTEAFF.

This chain connects TRBV4-1 to TRBJ2-1, with TRBD2 matching over 7 bases. This CDR3 contains 16 residues. CDR1 and CDR2 (germline): MGHRA, YSYEKL. The V and J ends lost 1 base and 8 bases, in that order; junction bases with no gene match: 11. CDR3 protein: CASSQVLGLTGHEQFF. For the CDR3, the DNA is TGCGCCAGCAGCCAAGTCTTGGGACTAACGGGGCATGAGCAGTTCTTC.

V is TRBV19 and J is TRBJ2-3; D perhaps matches TRBD2 (6 bases). CDR1 and CDR2 from the germline V gene are LNHDA and SQIVND (reference sequence). V shed 3 bases and J shed 4 bases, with 8 bases lying between them. CDR3 length: 13 amino acids. CDR3 protein: CASSIAGPDTQYF. CDR3 bases: TGTGCCAGTAGTATCGCGGGGCCAGATACGCAGTATTTT.

This clone was observed a handful of times. The chain has TRBV19 and TRBJ2-2, with a tentative D call TRBD2 (5 bases). The germline V and J ends were trimmed by 6 bases and 3 bases, with 14 bases remaining between them. This CDR3 has 15 residues. Germline V lookup: CDR1 LNHDA, CDR2 SQIVND (reference sequence). Written as DNA, the CDR3 is TGTGCCAGTAGCTCGCCGAGGGCGTACACCGGGGAGCTGTTTTTT. Amino acid sequence: CASSSPRAYTGELFF.

This sequence joins TRBV7-8 and TRBJ1-5, with a tentative D call TRBD1 (5 bases). The germline CDR1 and CDR2 sequences are SGHVS and FQNEAQ. The V end lost 2 bases, the J end lost 3 bases, and 11 bases lay between the germline ends. This CDR3 has 15 residues. DNA for the CDR3: TGTGCCAGCAGCTTATCAGGGAAGACCAATCAGCCCCAGCATTTT. Protein sequence: CASSLSGKTNQPQHF.

For the CDR3, the DNA is TGCGCCAGCAGCACTACAGGGGATAGCAATCAGCCCCAGCATTTT. Protein sequence: CASSTTGDSNQPQHF. The chain couples TRBV5-1 to TRBJ1-5; 7 nucleotides match TRBD1. V gave up 4 bases and J gave up 0 bases; unmatched junction bases: 4. Germline lookup yields CDR1 SGHRS and CDR2 YFSETQ. This CDR3 region has 15 residues.

The chain carries TRBV27 and TRBJ2-1; the match to TRBD2 covers 8 bases. The V gene's germline CDR1 is MNHEY and CDR2 SMNVEV (reference sequence). V lost 4 bases to trimming and J lost 6 bases; unmatched junction nucleotides: 11. The CDR3 is 16 amino acids. The CDR3 sequence: CASSSRWAGGGNEQFF. The CDR3 DNA follows: TGTGCCAGCAGTTCCCGTTGGGCGGGGGGAGGCAATGAGCAGTTCTTC.

This rearrangement joins TRBV30 to TRBJ2-7; tentative D call: TRBD2 (7 bases). The CDR3 is 15 amino acids. V gave up 2 bases and J gave up 3 bases, with 17 bases separating them. Per germline, CDR1 GTSNPN and CDR2 SVGIG (reference sequence). CDR3 sequence: CAWSLGGGLGYEQYF. In DNA form, the CDR3 reads TGTGCCTGGAGTTTGGGGGGGGGCCTGGGCTACGAGCAGTACTTC.

The chain joins TRBV6-2 or TRBV6-3 to TRBJ1-1; D unresolved. CDR1 is MNHEY, CDR2 SVGEGT, per germline. V was cut by 2 bases and J by 11 bases, with 18 bases left in between. This CDR3 spans 14 amino acids. The CDR3: CASSYGGQALKAFF. In nucleotides, the CDR3 is TGTGCCAGCAGTTACGGTGGTCAAGCCCTGAAGGCTTTCTTT.

The chain employs TRBV6-4 and TRBJ2-2; 7 nucleotides align to TRBD2. Losses at the gene ends were 6 bases for V and 6 bases for J; bases not matched to a gene: 7. The CDR3 has 14 amino acids. CDR1 and CDR2 (germline): MRHNA, SNTAGT. CDR3: CASSPLGGAGELFF. The CDR3 DNA is TGTGCCAGCAGCCCCCTGGGGGGGGCCGGGGAGCTGTTTTTT.

The chain uses TRBV30 and TRBJ2-3; D is ambiguous. Trimming removed 1 base from V and 3 bases from J, with 5 bases in between. This CDR3 spans 12 amino acids. Looked up from germline, CDR1 is GTSNPN and CDR2 is SVGIG (reference sequence). The CDR3 DNA reads TGTGCCTGGAGTGCCCTTACAGATACGCAGTATTTT. Its translation: CAWSALTDTQYF.